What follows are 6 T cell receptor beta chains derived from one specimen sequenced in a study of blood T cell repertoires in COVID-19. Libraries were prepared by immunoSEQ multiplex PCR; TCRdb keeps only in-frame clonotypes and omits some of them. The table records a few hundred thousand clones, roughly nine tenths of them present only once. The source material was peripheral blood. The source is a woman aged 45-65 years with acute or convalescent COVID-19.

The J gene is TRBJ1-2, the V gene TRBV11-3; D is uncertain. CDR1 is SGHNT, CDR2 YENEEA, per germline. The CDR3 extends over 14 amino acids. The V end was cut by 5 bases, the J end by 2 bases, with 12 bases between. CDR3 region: CASSANGLNYGYTF. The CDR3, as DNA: TGTGCCAGCAGCGCCAACGGACTAAACTATGGCTACACCTTC.

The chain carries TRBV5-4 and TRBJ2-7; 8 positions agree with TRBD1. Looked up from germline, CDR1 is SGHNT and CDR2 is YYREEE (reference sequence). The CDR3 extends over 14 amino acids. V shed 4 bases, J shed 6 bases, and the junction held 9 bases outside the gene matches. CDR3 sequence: CASSPTDRAFEQYF. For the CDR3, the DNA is TGTGCCAGCAGCCCCACGGACAGGGCCTTCGAGCAGTACTTC.

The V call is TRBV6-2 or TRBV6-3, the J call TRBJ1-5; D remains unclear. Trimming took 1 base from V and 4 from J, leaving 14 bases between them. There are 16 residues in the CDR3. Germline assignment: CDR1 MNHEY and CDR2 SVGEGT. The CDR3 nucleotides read TGTGCCAGCAGTTACTACGAGGGAGGAACAAATCAGCCCCAGCATTTT. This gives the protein CASSYYEGGTNQPQHF.

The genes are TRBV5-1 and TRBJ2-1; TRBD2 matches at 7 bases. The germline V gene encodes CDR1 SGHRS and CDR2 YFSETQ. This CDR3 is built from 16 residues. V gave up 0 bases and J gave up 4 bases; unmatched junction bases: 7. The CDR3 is CASSLGGGGSYNEQFF. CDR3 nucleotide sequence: TGCGCCAGCAGCTTGGGTGGCGGGGGATCTTACAATGAGCAGTTCTTC.

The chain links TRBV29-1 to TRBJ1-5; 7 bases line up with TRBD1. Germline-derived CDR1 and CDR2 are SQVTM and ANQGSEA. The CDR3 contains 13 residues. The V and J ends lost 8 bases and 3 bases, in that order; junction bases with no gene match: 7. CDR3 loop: CSTGTAINQPQHF. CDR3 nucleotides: TGCAGCACGGGGACAGCCATCAATCAGCCCCAGCATTTT.

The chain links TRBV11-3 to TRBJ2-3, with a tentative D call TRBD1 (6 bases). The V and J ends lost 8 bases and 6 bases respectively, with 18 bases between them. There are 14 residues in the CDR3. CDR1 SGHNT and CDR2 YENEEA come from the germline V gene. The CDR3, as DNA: TGTGCCAGCGCCGAGTGGCTAGGGGGTGATACGCAGTATTTT. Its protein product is CASAEWLGGDTQYF.